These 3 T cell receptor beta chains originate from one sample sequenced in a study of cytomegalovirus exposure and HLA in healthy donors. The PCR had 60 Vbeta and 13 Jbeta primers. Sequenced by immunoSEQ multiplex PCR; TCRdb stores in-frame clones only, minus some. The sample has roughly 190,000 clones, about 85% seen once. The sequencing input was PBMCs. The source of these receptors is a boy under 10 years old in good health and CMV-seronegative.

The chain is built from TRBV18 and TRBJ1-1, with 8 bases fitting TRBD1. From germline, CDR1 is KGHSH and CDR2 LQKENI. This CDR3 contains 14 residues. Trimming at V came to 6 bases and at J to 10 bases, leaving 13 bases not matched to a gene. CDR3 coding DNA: TGTGCCAGCTCCCCTAAGACAGGGGAGGAAGGAGCTTTCTTT. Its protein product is CASSPKTGEEGAFF. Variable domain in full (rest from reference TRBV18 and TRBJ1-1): NAGVMQNPRHLVRRRGQEARLRCSPMKGHSHVYWYRQLPEEGLKFMVYLQKENIIDESGMPKERFSAEFPKEGPSILRIQQVVRGDSAAYFCASSPKTGEEGAFFGQGTRLTVV.

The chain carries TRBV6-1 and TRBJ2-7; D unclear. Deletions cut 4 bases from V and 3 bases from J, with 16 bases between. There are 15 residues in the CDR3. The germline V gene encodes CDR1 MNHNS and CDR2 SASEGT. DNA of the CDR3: TGTGCCAGCAGTGCCCAACAGAGAGTCGGCTACGAGCAGTACTTC. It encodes CASSAQQRVGYEQYF.

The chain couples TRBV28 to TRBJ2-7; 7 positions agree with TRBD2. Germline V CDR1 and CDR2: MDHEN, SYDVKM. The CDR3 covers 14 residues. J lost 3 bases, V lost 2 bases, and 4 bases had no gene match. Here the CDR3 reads CASSLLGGVYEQYF. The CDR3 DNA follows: TGTGCCAGCAGTTTACTTGGGGGGGTCTACGAGCAGTACTTC. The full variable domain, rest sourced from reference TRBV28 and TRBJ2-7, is DVKVTQSSRYLVKRTGEKVFLECVQDMDHENMFWYRQDPGLGLRLIYFSYDVKMKEKGDIPEGYSVSREKKERFSLILESASTNQTSMYLCASSLLGGVYEQYFGPGTRLTVT.